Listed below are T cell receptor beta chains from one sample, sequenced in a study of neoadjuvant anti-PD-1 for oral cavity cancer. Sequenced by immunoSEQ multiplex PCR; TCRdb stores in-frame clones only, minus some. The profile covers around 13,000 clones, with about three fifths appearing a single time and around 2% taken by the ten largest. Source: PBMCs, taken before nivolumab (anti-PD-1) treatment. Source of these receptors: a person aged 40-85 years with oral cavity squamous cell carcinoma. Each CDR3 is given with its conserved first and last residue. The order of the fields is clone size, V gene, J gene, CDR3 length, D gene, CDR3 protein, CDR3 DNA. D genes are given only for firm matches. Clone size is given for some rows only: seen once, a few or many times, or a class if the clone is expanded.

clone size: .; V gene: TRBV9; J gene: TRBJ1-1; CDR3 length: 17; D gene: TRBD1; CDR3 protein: CASSGGGRGQVNTEAFF; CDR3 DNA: TGTGCCAGCAGCGGAGGAGGGAGGGGACAGGTGAACACTGAAGCTTTCTTT
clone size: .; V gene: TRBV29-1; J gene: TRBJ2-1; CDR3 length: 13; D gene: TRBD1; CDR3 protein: CSARQGALDEQFF; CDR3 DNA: TGCAGCGCGAGACAGGGGGCTTTGGATGAGCAGTTCTTC
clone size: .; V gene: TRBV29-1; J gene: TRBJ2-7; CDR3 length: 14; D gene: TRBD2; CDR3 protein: CSVTSGRGSYEQYF; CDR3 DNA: TGCAGCGTCACATCCGGGAGGGGTTCCTACGAGCAGTACTTC
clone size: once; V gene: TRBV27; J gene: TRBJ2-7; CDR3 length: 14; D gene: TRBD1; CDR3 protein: CASSLGQGSYEQYF; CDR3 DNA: TGTGCCAGCAGTCTCGGACAGGGAAGCTACGAGCAGTACTTC
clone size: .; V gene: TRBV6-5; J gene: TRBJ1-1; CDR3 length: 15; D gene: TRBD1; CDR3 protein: CASRSTGAKNTEAFF; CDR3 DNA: TGTGCCAGCAGGTCCACAGGGGCCAAGAACACTGAAGCTTTCTTT
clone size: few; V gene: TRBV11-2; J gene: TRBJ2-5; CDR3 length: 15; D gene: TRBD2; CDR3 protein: CASSRLLADQETQYF; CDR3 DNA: TGTGCCAGCAGCAGACTACTAGCGGACCAAGAGACCCAGTACTTC
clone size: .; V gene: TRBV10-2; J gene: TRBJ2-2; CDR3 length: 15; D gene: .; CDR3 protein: CASKKEITNTGELFF; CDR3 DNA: TGCGCCAGCAAAAAGGAAATTACAAACACCGGGGAGCTGTTTTTT
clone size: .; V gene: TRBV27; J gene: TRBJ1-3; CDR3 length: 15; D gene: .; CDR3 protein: CASSKTGTAGNTIYF; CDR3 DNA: TGTGCCAGCAGCAAAACAGGGACGGCTGGAAACACCATATATTTT
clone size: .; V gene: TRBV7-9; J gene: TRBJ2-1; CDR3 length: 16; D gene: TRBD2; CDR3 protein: CASSSQGGSKYNEQFF; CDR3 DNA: TGTGCCAGCAGCTCCCAGGGCGGGAGCAAGTACAATGAGCAGTTCTTC
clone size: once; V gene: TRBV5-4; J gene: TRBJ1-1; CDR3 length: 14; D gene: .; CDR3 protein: CASSLAGGKTEAFF; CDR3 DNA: TGTGCCAGCAGCTTGGCGGGGGGGAAGACTGAAGCTTTCTTT
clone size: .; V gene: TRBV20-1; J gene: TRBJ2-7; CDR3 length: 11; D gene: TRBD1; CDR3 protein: CSARTGAEQYF; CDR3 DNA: TGCAGTGCGAGGACAGGGGCCGAGCAGTACTTC
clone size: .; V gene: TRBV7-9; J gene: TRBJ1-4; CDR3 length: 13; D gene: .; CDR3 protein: CASSVQLNEKLFF; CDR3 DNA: TGTGCCAGCAGCGTACAGCTTAATGAAAAACTGTTTTTT
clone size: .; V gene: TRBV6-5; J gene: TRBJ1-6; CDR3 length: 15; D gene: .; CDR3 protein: CASRPSRDRNSPLHF; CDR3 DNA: TGTGCCAGCAGGCCTTCCAGGGACCGGAATTCACCCCTCCACTTT
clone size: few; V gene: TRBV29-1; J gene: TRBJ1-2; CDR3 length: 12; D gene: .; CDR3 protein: CSGSTGIGGYTF; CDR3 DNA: TGCAGCGGATCCACCGGGATCGGCGGCTACACCTTC
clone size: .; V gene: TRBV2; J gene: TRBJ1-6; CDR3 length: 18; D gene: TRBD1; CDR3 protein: CASSMGQGERSYNSPLHF; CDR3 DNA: TGTGCCAGCAGCATGGGGCAGGGGGAGAGGTCCTATAATTCACCCCTCCACTTT
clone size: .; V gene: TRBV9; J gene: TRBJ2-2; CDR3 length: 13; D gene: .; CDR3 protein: CASSLRITGELFF; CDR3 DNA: TGTGCCAGCAGCCTCAGGATAACCGGGGAGCTGTTTTTT
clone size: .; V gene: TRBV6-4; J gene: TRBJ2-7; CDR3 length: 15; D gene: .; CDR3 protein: CASSPGTRLRGEQYF; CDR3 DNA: TGTGCCAGCAGTCCCGGGACGCGACTTCGCGGTGAGCAGTACTTC